The present entry profiles one T cell receptor beta chain with its context. This CDR3 spans 15 amino acids. V gave up 4 bases and J gave up 5 bases; unmatched junction bases: 8. CDR1 and CDR2 (germline): MDHEN, SYDVKM. This record comes from a study of shared clonotypes between healthy human individuals. Using immunoSEQ multiplex PCR, the repertoire was profiled, and TCRdb retains in-frame clones only, with some absent. This sample carries around 200,000 clones, approximately 70% of them seen once, and the ten largest clones take 8.5% to 12%. Material for sequencing was memory CD4+ T cells sorted from blood. Subset denoted: CD45RA-negative fraction. The receptor was derived from a man younger than 40 in good health. The rearrangement links TRBV28 to TRBJ2-5, with TRBD1 identical over 9 bases. The CDR3 coding sequence is TGTGCCAGCAGTTGGGGGACAGGGCGGTACGAGACCCAGTACTTC. Its protein product is CASSWGTGRYETQYF.